A single sample gave rise to the 7 T cell receptor beta chains below, sequenced in a study of T cell responses to AZD1222 COVID-19 vaccine. Profiled with immunoSEQ multiplex PCR; TCRdb holds only in-frame clones, not every one. The sample has 50,000 to 75,000 clones, roughly nine tenths seen once. The material sequenced was peripheral blood, taken 28 days after the second AZD1222 dose. These receptors were collected from an adult who received the AZD1222 COVID-19 vaccine.

The chain couples TRBV9 to TRBJ2-2; D is perhaps TRBD2 (6 bases). The CDR3 runs to 16 residues. Trimming shortened V by 0 bases and J by 2 bases, and 11 bases separated the two germline ends. Germline V CDR1 and CDR2: SGDLS, YYNGEE. The DNA of the CDR3 is TGTGCCAGCAGCGTAGTTCCGGGAGCCAACACCGGGGAGCTGTTTTTT. Protein sequence: CASSVVPGANTGELFF.

In this sample, this clone turned up a few times. The rearrangement joins TRBV4-2 to TRBJ2-3, with 12 bases fitting TRBD2. Germline V lookup: CDR1 LGHNA, CDR2 YNFKEQ. The V gene end was trimmed by 0 bases and the J gene end by 5 bases; junction bases not matched to a gene: 6. There are 17 residues in the CDR3. The CDR3 region has the DNA TGTGCCAGCAGCCAAGATAAGGGACTAGCGGGCAGAGATACGCAGTATTTT. Protein: CASSQDKGLAGRDTQYF.

This chain joins TRBV6-1 and TRBJ1-5; D may be TRBD1 (5 bases). Germline values: CDR1 MNHNS, CDR2 SASEGT. The CDR3 consists of 16 residues. Trimming pared 4 bases from V and 4 bases from J, leaving 17 bases between. CDR3 region: CASSAPPRGTNQPQHF. CDR3 DNA sequence: TGTGCCAGCAGTGCTCCTCCAAGGGGAACGAATCAGCCCCAGCATTTT.

The chain links TRBV29-1 to TRBJ1-4, with 9 bases lining up with TRBD1. The CDR3 consists of 12 residues. Germline V gene lookup returns CDR1 SQVTM and CDR2 ANQGSEA. J was trimmed by 4 bases and V by 7 bases; bases with no gene match: 1. The CDR3 here is CSGQGGNEKLFF. The DNA of the CDR3 is TGCAGCGGACAGGGGGGTAATGAAAAACTGTTTTTT. The full variable domain, in which reference TRBV29-1 and TRBJ1-4 provide the parts outside the CDR3, is SAVISQKPSRDICQRGTSLTIQCQVDSQVTMMFWYRQQPGQSLTLIATANQGSEATYESGFVIDKFPISRPNLTFSTLTVSNMSPEDSSIYLCSGQGGNEKLFFGSGTQLSVL.

The gene calls are TRBV7-9 and TRBJ1-4; unclear D gene. Trimming took off 3 bases at V and 0 bases at J, with 8 bases between the two ends. Germline V CDR1 and CDR2: SEHNR, FQNEAQ (reference sequence). This CDR3 is 15 amino acids long. The CDR3 coding sequence is TGTGCCAGCAGCTTTCCCAGTACAACTAATGAAAAACTGTTTTTT. Its protein product is CASSFPSTTNEKLFF.

The V and J genes are TRBV4-3 and TRBJ1-2; the D is unclear. Germline V gene lookup returns CDR1 LGHNA and CDR2 YSLEER. The V end lost 0 bases, the J end lost 4 bases, and 12 bases lay between the germline ends. The CDR3 consists of 15 residues. The CDR3 is CASSQDWSVSYGYTF. The CDR3 DNA follows: TGCGCCAGCAGCCAAGATTGGTCCGTCTCCTATGGCTACACCTTC.

This rearrangement joins TRBV9 to TRBJ2-1; tentative D call: TRBD2 (6 bases). This CDR3 has 16 amino acids. The V and J ends lost 4 bases and 4 bases respectively, with 18 bases between them. Germline values: CDR1 SGDLS, CDR2 YYNGEE. This CDR3 reads CASSSGTGVSYNEQFF. Written as DNA, the CDR3 is TGTGCCAGCAGCTCCGGGACGGGAGTGAGTTACAATGAGCAGTTCTTC.